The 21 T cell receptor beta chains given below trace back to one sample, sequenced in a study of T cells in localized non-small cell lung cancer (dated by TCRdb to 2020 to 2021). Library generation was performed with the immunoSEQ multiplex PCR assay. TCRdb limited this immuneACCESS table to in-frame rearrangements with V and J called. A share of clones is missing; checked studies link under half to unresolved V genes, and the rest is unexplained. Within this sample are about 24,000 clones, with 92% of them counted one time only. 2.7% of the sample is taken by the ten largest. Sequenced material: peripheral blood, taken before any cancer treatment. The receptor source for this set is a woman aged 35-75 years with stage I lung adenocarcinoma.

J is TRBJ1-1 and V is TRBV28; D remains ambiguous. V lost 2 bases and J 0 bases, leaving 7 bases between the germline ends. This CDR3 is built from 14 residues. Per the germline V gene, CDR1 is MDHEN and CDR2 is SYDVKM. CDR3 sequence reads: CASSLRGLNTEAFF. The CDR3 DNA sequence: TGTGCCAGCAGTTTAAGAGGGCTGAACACTGAAGCTTTCTTT.

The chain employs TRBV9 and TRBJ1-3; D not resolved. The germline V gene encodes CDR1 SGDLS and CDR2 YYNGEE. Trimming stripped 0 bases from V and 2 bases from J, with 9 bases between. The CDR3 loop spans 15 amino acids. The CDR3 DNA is TGTGCCAGCAGCGTAGCTGCCGAGACTGGAAACACCATATATTTT. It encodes CASSVAAETGNTIYF.

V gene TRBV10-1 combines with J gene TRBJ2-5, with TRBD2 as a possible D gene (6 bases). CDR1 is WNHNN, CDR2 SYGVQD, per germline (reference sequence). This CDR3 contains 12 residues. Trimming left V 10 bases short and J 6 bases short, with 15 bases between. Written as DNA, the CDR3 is TGCGCCACCTCGGAGGGGAGGCAGACCCAGTACTTC. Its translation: CATSEGRQTQYF.

The CDR3 DNA reads TGTGCCAGCAGCGAGGGGGCCGGGCGGGAGTGGTATGAGCAGTTCTTC. Its translation: CASSEGAGREWYEQFF. The J gene is TRBJ2-1, the V gene TRBV14; D is perhaps TRBD1 or TRBD2 (7 bases each). The CDR3 consists of 16 residues. Germline V gives CDR1 SGHDN, CDR2 FVKESK. V lost 5 bases to trimming and J lost 8 bases, with 22 bases between them.

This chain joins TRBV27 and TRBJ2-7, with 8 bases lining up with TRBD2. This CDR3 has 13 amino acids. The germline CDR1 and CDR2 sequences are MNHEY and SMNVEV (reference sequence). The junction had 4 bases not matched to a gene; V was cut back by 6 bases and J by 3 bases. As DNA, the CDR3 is TGTGCCAGCAGCCGTAGCGGGATCTACGAGCAGTACTTC. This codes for CASSRSGIYEQYF.

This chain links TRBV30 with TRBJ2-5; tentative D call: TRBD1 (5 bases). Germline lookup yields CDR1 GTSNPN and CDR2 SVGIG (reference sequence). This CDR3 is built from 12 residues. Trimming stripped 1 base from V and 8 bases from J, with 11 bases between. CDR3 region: CAWSAPGFTQYF. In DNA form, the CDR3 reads TGTGCCTGGAGTGCCCCAGGGTTCACCCAGTACTTC.

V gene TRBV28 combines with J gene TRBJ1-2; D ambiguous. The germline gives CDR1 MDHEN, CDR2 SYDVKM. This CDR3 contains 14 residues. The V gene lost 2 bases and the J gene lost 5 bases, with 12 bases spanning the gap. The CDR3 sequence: CASSLLRSSYGYTF. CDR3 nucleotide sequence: TGTGCCAGCAGTTTACTTCGGTCTTCTTATGGCTACACCTTC.

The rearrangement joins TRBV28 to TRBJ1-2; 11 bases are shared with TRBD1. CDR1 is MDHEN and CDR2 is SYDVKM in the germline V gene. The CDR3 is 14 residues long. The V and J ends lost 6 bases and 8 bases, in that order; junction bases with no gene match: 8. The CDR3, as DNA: TGTGCCAGCAGCCCTGGACAGGGGGCGGGCGGCTACACCTTC. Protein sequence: CASSPGQGAGGYTF.

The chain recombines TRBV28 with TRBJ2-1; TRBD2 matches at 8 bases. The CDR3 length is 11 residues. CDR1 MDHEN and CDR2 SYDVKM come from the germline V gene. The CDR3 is CVSGTYNEQFF. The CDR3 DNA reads TGTGTTAGCGGGACCTACAATGAGCAGTTCTTC.

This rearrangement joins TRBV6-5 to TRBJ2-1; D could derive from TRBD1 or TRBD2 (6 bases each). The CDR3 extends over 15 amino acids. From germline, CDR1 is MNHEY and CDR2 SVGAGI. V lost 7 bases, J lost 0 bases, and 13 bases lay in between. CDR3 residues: CASKRGVSSYNEQFF. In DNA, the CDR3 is TGTGCCAGCAAAAGGGGGGTCAGCTCCTACAATGAGCAGTTCTTC.

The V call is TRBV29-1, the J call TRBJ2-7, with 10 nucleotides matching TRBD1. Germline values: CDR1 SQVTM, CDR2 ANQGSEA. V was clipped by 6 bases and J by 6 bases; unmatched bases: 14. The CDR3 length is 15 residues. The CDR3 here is CSVAPGTGVGGEQYF. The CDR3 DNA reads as TGCAGCGTCGCCCCCGGGACAGGGGTGGGGGGCGAGCAGTACTTC.

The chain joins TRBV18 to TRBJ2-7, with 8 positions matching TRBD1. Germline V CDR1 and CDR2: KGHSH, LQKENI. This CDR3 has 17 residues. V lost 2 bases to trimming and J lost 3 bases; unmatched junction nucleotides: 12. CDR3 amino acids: CASSPSGRGRSDYEQYF. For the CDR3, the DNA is TGTGCCAGCTCACCAAGTGGCAGGGGGCGCTCCGACTACGAGCAGTACTTC.

CDR3 sequence: CASSAVAGETGELFF. The CDR3 DNA follows: TGTGCCAGCAGCGCCGTAGCGGGAGAGACCGGGGAGCTGTTTTTT. J is TRBJ2-2 and V is TRBV9; 9 bases map to TRBD2. The ends lost 3 bases at V and 5 bases at J; junction bases unmatched: 5. The V gene's germline CDR1 is SGDLS and CDR2 YYNGEE. The CDR3 extends over 15 amino acids. The full variable domain, rest sourced from reference TRBV9 and TRBJ2-2, is DSGVTQTPKHLITATGQRVTLRCSPRSGDLSVYWYQQSLDQGLQFLIQYYNGEERAKGNILERFSAQQFPDLHSELNLSSLELGDSALYFCASSAVAGETGELFFGEGSRLTVL.

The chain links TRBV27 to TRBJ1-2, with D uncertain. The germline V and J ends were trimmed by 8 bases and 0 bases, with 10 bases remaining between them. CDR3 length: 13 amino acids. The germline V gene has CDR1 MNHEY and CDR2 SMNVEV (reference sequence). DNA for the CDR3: TGTGCCAGCGATCCTCTTTCTAACTATGGCTACACCTTC. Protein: CASDPLSNYGYTF.

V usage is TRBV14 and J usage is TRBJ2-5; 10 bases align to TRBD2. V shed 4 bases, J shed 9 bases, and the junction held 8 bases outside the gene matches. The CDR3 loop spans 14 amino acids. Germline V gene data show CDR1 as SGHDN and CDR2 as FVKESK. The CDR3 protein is CASSPRGAGGSQYF. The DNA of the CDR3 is TGTGCCAGCAGCCCCCGAGGAGCGGGAGGGTCCCAGTACTTC. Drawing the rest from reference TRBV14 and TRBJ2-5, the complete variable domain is EAGVTQFPSHSVIEKGQTVTLRCDPISGHDNLYWYRRVMGKEIKFLLHFVKESKQDESGMPNNRFLAERTGGTYSTLKVQPAELEDSGVYFCASSPRGAGGSQYFGPGTRLLVL.

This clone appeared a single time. CDR3 nucleotides: TGTGCCAGCTCATTACAGGGGGCGAGGACAGATACGCAGTATTTT. Its protein is CASSLQGARTDTQYF. V gene TRBV18 combines with J gene TRBJ2-3; TRBD1 matches at 9 bases. Germline values: CDR1 KGHSH, CDR2 LQKENI. Unmatched junction bases numbered 6, after V lost 5 bases and J lost 3 bases. This CDR3 region has 15 residues. The variable domain in full, completed from reference TRBV18 and TRBJ2-3, reads NAGVMQNPRHLVRRRGQEARLRCSPMKGHSHVYWYRQLPEEGLKFMVYLQKENIIDESGMPKERFSAEFPKEGPSILRIQQVVRGDSAAYFCASSLQGARTDTQYFGPGTRLTVL.

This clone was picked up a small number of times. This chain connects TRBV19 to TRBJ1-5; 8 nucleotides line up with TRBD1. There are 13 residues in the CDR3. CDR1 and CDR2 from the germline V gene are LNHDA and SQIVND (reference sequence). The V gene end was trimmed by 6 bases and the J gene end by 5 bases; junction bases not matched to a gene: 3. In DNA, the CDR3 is TGTGCCAGTAGACAGGGGGGTGATCAGCCCCAGCATTTT. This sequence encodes CASRQGGDQPQHF.

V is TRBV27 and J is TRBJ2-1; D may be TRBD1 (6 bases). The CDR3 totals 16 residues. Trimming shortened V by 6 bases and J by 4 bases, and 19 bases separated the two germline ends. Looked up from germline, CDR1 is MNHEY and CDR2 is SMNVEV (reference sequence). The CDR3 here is CASSLLGQPRYNEQFF. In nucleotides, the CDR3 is TGTGCCAGCAGCCTACTGGGACAACCTAGGTACAATGAGCAGTTCTTC.

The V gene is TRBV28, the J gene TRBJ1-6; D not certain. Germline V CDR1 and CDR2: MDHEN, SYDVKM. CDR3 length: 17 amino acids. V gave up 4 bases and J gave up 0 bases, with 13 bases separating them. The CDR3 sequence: CASSSPLVSSYNSPLHF. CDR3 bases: TGTGCCAGCAGTTCCCCCCTAGTCAGCTCCTATAATTCACCCCTCCACTTT.

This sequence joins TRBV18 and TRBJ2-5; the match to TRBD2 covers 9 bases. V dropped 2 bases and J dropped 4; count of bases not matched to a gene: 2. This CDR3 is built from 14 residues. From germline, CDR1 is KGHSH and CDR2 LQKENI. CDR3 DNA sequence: TGTGCCAGCTCACCATATAGCGGGGGAGAGACCCAGTACTTC. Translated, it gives CASSPYSGGETQYF.

This CDR3 is CASSVAGVNQPQHF. For the CDR3, the DNA is TGTGCCAGCAGCGTTGCGGGGGTCAATCAGCCCCAGCATTTT. The chain has TRBV9 and TRBJ1-5; D possibly corresponds to TRBD1 (5 bases). The CDR3 is made up of 14 amino acids. Trimming removed 2 bases from V and 3 bases from J, with 9 bases in between. The germline gives CDR1 SGDLS, CDR2 YYNGEE.